Each of the 21 T cell receptor beta chains below was sequenced from the same sample in a study of T cell responses to AZD1222 COVID-19 vaccine. The table came from immunoSEQ multiplex PCR; TCRdb's copy has only in-frame clones and leaves some out. The sample has about 56,000 clones; approximately 83% are singletons. The starting material was peripheral blood, obtained on day 0 of AZD1222 vaccination. All receptors derive from an adult in good health.

The chain couples TRBV2 to TRBJ1-6; TRBD1 might be the D (6 bases). V was trimmed by 3 bases and J by 1 base, leaving 7 bases between them. The CDR3 has 15 amino acids. The germline gives CDR1 SNHLY, CDR2 FYNNEI. CDR3: CASSDRGSYNSPLHF. Written as DNA, the CDR3 is TGTGCCAGCAGTGACAGGGGTTCCTATAATTCACCCCTCCACTTT.

This clone was recorded once. The chain is built from TRBV28 and TRBJ2-1; maybe TRBD1 (5 bases). CDR1 MDHEN and CDR2 SYDVKM come from the germline V gene. With 2 bases removed from V and 15 bases from J, the gap between germline ends came to 11 bases. The CDR3 length is 11 residues. The CDR3 sequence: CASSLSRARFF. The DNA of the CDR3 is TGTGCCAGCAGTTTAAGCAGGGCTAGGTTCTTC.

Of note for this clone: Sequence at one end of the junction differs from germline and may be a read error. The chain has TRBV9 and TRBJ1-6; D unresolved. This CDR3 is built from 14 residues. CDR1 and CDR2 from the germline V gene are SGDLS and YYNGEE. The DNA for the CDR3 is TGTGCCGGCAGCGTTCTGGGGTATAATTCACCCCTCCACTTT. Protein product: CAGSVLGYNSPLHF.

V is TRBV2 and J is TRBJ2-3; 8 bases align to TRBD2. Unmatched junction bases numbered 7, after V lost 3 bases and J lost 5 bases. CDR1 is SNHLY and CDR2 is FYNNEI in the germline V gene. CDR3 size: 15 residues. This chain's CDR3 is CASSDVAGLGDTQYF. In DNA form, the CDR3 reads TGTGCCAGCAGTGACGTAGCGGGGCTGGGAGATACGCAGTATTTT.

The chain carries TRBV28 and TRBJ2-2; D possibly corresponds to TRBD2 (6 bases). The V and J ends lost 3 bases and 5 bases respectively, with 16 bases between them. The CDR3 has 16 residues. Per the germline V gene, CDR1 is MDHEN and CDR2 is SYDVKM. This chain's CDR3 is CASSFLGGRRTGELFF. As DNA, the CDR3 is TGTGCCAGCAGTTTCTTAGGAGGGAGGAGAACCGGGGAGCTGTTTTTT.

The rearrangement joins TRBV4-2 to TRBJ1-1, with D uncertain. Deletions cut 1 base from V and 3 bases from J, with 6 bases between. This CDR3 spans 13 amino acids. Germline V lookup: CDR1 LGHNA, CDR2 YNFKEQ. The DNA for the CDR3 is TGTGCCAGCAGCCAAGCACGGGACACTGAAGCTTTCTTT. This gives the protein CASSQARDTEAFF.

This rearrangement joins TRBV5-1 to TRBJ2-2, with D uncertain. Germline V CDR1 and CDR2: SGHRS, YFSETQ. Trimming cost V 3 bases and J 1 base, with 7 bases left between them. The CDR3 consists of 14 residues. The CDR3 DNA reads TGCGCCAGCAGCTCCTTGGGGAACACCGGGGAGCTGTTTTTT. Translating gives CASSSLGNTGELFF. The whole variable domain, remainder taken from reference TRBV5-1 and TRBJ2-2, is KAGVTQTPRYLIKTRGQQVTLSCSPISGHRSVSWYQQTPGQGLQFLFEYFSETQRNKGNFPGRFSGRQFSNSRSEMNVSTLELGDSALYLCASSSLGNTGELFFGEGSRLTVL.

The rearrangement joins TRBV6-5 to TRBJ1-6; D is unresolved. Per the germline V gene, CDR1 is MNHEY and CDR2 is SVGAGI. There are 13 residues in the CDR3. Between the trimmed V and J ends, which lost 4 bases and 9 bases, there was a span of 10 bases. CDR3 DNA sequence: TGTGCCAGCAGTTCCTTGGGAGTTTCACCCCTCCACTTT. Amino acids: CASSSLGVSPLHF.

This clone has a handful of counts. V gene TRBV27 combines with J gene TRBJ2-2; D is unresolved. The germline V gene encodes CDR1 MNHEY and CDR2 SMNVEV (reference sequence). This CDR3 has 13 residues. The V and J ends lost 1 base and 8 bases respectively, with 8 bases between them. The CDR3 nucleotides are TGTGCCAGCAGTTTATTTCGTGGGGGGGAGCTGTTTTTT. It translates to CASSLFRGGELFF.

This chain joins TRBV7-2 and TRBJ1-4, with a tentative D call TRBD1 (6 bases). CDR1 is SGHTA and CDR2 is FQGNSA in the germline V gene. V was pared by 4 bases and J by 11 bases, with 20 bases between. CDR3 length: 15 amino acids. This chain's CDR3 is CASSSPTGFSDKLFF. The CDR3 bases are TGTGCCAGCAGCTCTCCCACAGGGTTTTCTGACAAACTGTTTTTT.

This clone was seen only once. The chain recombines TRBV10-2 with TRBJ2-1, with TRBD2 matching 8 bases. The CDR3 consists of 18 residues. J gave up 3 bases and V 2 bases, and 12 bases lay outside the gene matches. Germline loops: CDR1 WSHSY, CDR2 SAAADI. The CDR3: CASSEMVAGRRLYNEQFF. CDR3 coding DNA: TGCGCCAGCAGTGAGATGGTAGCGGGGAGGAGGCTCTACAATGAGCAGTTCTTC.

The chain links TRBV4-1 to TRBJ1-4, with D unclear. Germline CDR1 and CDR2: MGHRA and YSYEKL. This CDR3 comprises 16 residues. V was clipped by 0 bases and J by 8 bases, with 16 bases between them. This CDR3 reads CASSQDWAAGGEKLFF. In DNA form, the CDR3 reads TGCGCCAGCAGCCAAGATTGGGCGGCGGGTGGGGAAAAACTGTTTTTT.

This chain connects TRBV19 to TRBJ1-6, with a possible D match to TRBD1 (5 bases). Germline V gives CDR1 LNHDA, CDR2 SQIVND (reference sequence). The CDR3 runs to 15 residues. V was pared by 5 bases and J by 10 bases, with 18 bases between. CDR3 in amino acids: CASSAAGPLWSPLHF. The CDR3 coding sequence is TGTGCCAGTAGTGCCGCAGGGCCCCTATGGTCACCCCTCCACTTT.

The rearrangement joins TRBV28 to TRBJ1-5; TRBD1 might be the D (6 bases). Trimming took 1 base from V and 4 from J, leaving 11 bases between them. Looked up from germline, CDR1 is MDHEN and CDR2 is SYDVKM. The CDR3 length is 15 residues. CDR3 sequence: CASSLSRGPNQPQHF. The CDR3 DNA sequence: TGTGCCAGCAGTTTATCCAGGGGCCCTAATCAGCCCCAGCATTTT.

V is TRBV5-1 and J is TRBJ1-5; D is unresolved. CDR3 length: 14 residues. The germline gives CDR1 SGHRS, CDR2 YFSETQ. V lost 4 bases to trimming and J lost 3 bases, with 11 bases between them. DNA for the CDR3: TGCGCCAGCAGCCTGGACGGATTCAATCAGCCCCAGCATTTT. It is translated as CASSLDGFNQPQHF. The full variable domain, rest sourced from reference TRBV5-1 and TRBJ1-5, is KAGVTQTPRYLIKTRGQQVTLSCSPISGHRSVSWYQQTPGQGLQFLFEYFSETQRNKGNFPGRFSGRQFSNSRSEMNVSTLELGDSALYLCASSLDGFNQPQHFGDGTRLSIL.

V is TRBV28 and J is TRBJ2-7; D not certain. This CDR3 has 12 amino acids. Germline CDR1 MDHEN, CDR2 SYDVKM. The V end lost 5 bases, the J end lost 2 bases, and 7 bases lay between the germline ends. The CDR3 sequence is CASSPPAYEQYF. The CDR3 region has the DNA TGTGCCAGCAGTCCCCCTGCCTACGAGCAGTACTTC.

The V and J genes are TRBV7-9 and TRBJ2-7; D gene ambiguous. The germline V and J ends were trimmed by 1 base and 5 bases, with 18 bases remaining between them. From germline, CDR1 is SEHNR and CDR2 FQNEAQ (reference sequence). This CDR3 contains 16 residues. CDR3 in amino acids: CASSLVLRVGRDEQYF. CDR3 in DNA: TGTGCCAGCAGCTTAGTATTAAGGGTCGGTCGCGACGAGCAGTACTTC.

A few counts support this clone. The chain carries TRBV28 and TRBJ1-1; D is unresolved. Trimming cost V 5 bases and J 1 base, with 8 bases left between them. The CDR3 is 13 residues long. The germline V gene has CDR1 MDHEN and CDR2 SYDVKM. The CDR3 spells CASSGGENTEAFF. The DNA for the CDR3 is TGTGCCAGCAGTGGAGGAGAGAACACTGAAGCTTTCTTT.

The V and J genes are TRBV15 and TRBJ1-5; tentative D call: TRBD1 (6 bases). Between the trimmed V and J ends, which lost 0 bases and 7 bases, there was a span of 13 bases. From germline, CDR1 is LNHNV and CDR2 YYDKDF (reference sequence). This CDR3 has 15 residues. CDR3 loop: CATSRDYGGQQPQHF. The CDR3 DNA sequence: TGTGCCACCAGCAGAGATTACGGGGGCCAGCAGCCCCAGCATTTT. The full variable domain, completed using reference TRBV15 and TRBJ1-5, is DAMVIQNPRYQVTQFGKPVTLSCSQTLNHNVMYWYQQKSSQAPKLLFHYYDKDFNNEADTPDNFQSRRPNTSFCFLDIRSPGLGDTAMYLCATSRDYGGQQPQHFGDGTRLSIL.

The V call is TRBV5-8, the J call TRBJ2-7, with TRBD1 matching over 8 bases. Per the germline V gene, CDR1 is SGHTS and CDR2 is YDEGEE. This CDR3 has 14 residues. Losses at the gene ends were 2 bases for V and 6 bases for J; bases not matched to a gene: 7. Here the CDR3 reads CASSFDRGGGEQYF. In DNA, the CDR3 is TGTGCCAGCAGCTTTGACAGGGGTGGGGGCGAGCAGTACTTC.

The CDR3 spells CASSLAAQGGSTEAFF. The CDR3 nucleotides read TGTGCCAGCAGCTTAGCGGCCCAGGGAGGGAGCACTGAAGCTTTCTTT. The chain has TRBV7-2 and TRBJ1-1; a possible D gene is TRBD1 (5 bases). In germline, CDR1 is SGHTA, CDR2 FQGNSA. The ends were cut back, 0 bases at V and 4 bases at J, with 15 bases in the middle. This CDR3 has 16 residues.